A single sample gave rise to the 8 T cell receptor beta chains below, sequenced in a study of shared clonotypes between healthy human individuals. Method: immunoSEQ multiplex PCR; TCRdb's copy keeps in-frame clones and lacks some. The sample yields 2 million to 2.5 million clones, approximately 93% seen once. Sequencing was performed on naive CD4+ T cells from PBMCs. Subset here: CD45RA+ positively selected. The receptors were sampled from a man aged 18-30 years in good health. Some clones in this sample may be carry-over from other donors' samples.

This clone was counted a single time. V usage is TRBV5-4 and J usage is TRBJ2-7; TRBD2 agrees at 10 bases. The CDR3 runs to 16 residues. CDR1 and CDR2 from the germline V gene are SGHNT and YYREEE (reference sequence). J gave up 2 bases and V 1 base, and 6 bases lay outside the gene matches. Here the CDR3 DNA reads TGTGCCAGCAGCTTGCGACTAGCGGGTTTCCCCTACGAGCAGTACTTC. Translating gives CASSLRLAGFPYEQYF.

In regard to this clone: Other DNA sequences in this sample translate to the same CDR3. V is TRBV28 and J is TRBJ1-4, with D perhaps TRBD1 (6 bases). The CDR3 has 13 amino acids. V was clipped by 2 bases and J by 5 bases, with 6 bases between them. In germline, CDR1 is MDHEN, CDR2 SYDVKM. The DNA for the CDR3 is TGTGCCAGCAGTTTACAGGGGAATGAAAAACTGTTTTTT. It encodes CASSLQGNEKLFF.

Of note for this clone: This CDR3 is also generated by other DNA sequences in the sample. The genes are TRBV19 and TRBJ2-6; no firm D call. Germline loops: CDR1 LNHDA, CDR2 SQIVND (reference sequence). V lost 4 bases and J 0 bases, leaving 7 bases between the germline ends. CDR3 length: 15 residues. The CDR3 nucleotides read TGTGCCAGTAGTACAGGCGGCTCTGGGGCCAACGTCCTGACTTTC. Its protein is CASSTGGSGANVLTF.

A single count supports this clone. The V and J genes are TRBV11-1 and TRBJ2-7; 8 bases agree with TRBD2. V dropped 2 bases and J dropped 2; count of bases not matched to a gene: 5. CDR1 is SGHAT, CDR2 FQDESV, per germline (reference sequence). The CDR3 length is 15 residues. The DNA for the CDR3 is TGTGCCAGCAGCTTATATAGCGGGACCACCTACGAGCAGTACTTC. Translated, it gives CASSLYSGTTYEQYF.

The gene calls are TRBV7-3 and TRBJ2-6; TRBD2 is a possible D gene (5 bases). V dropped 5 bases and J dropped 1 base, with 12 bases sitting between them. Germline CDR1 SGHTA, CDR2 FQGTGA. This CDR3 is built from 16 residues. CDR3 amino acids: CASSLTPGSGANVLTF. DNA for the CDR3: TGTGCCAGCAGCCTTACCCCGGGGTCTGGGGCCAACGTCCTGACTTTC.

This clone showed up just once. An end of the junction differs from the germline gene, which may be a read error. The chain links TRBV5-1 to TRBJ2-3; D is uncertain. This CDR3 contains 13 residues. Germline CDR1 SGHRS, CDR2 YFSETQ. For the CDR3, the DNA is TGCGCCAGCAGCTTGGTGTCCCCCTCGAGTAAAACTTTT. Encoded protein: CASSLVSPSSKTF. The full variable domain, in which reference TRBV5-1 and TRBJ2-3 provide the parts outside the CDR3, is KAGVTQTPRYLIKTRGQQVTLSCSPISGHRSVSWYQQTPGQGLQFLFEYFSETQRNKGNFPGRFSGRQFSNSRSEMNVSTLELGDSALYLCASSLVSPSSKTFGPGTRLTVL.

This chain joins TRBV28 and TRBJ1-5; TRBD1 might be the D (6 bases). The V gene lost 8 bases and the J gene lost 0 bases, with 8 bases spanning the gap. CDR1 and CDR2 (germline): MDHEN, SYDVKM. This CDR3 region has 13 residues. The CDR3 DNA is TGTGCCAGCGGACAGAGTAGCAATCAGCCCCAGCATTTT. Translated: CASGQSSNQPQHF.

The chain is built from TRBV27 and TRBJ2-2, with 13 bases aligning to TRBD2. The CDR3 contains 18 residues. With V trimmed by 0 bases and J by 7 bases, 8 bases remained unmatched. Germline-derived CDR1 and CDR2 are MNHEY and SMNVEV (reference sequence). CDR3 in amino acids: CASSLSIWTSGSIGELFF. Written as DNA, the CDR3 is TGTGCCAGCAGTTTATCAATCTGGACTAGCGGGAGCATCGGGGAGCTGTTTTTT.